The T cell receptor beta chain under discussion was sequenced for a study of PD-1 blockade in mismatch repair-deficient tumors. Points from the study as a whole: Tumor-resident clones, often undetectable pretreatment in blood, expanded then contracted after pembrolizumab.

Mismatch repair deficiency was confirmed in all patients, by PCR or immunohistochemistry. As regards this clone: The antigen is unknown.

From germline, CDR1 is SGHTA and CDR2 FQGNSA. The CDR3 extends over 13 amino acids. Trimming cost V 6 bases and J 1 base, with 9 bases left between them. The repertoire was sequenced with immunoSEQ multiplex PCR; TCRdb's copy has only in-frame clones and lacks some. The sample yields some 50,000 clones, around 77% seen once. The chain recombines TRBV7-2 with TRBJ2-5; D is unclear. Specimen: PBMCs, collected before pembrolizumab treatment. This TCR was recovered from an adult with mismatch repair-deficient cancer. For the CDR3, the DNA is TGTGCCAGCAGTCTGTTCCCCCAAGAGACCCAGTACTTC. Protein: CASSLFPQETQYF.